The next 7 T cell receptor beta chains were all read from a single sample in a study of blood T cell repertoires in COVID-19. TCRdb's table, derived via immunoSEQ multiplex PCR, lists solely in-frame clones and lacks some. In the table there are 65,000 to 95,000 clones, roughly 79% of which are singletons. The material sequenced was peripheral blood. These receptors were obtained from a human donor in a cohort sampled during active COVID-19.

The chain combines TRBV12-3 or TRBV12-4 with TRBJ2-3; D not certain. CDR3 length equals 12 residues. The V end lost 1 base, the J end lost 7 bases, and 6 bases lay between the germline ends. DNA for the CDR3: TGTGCCAGCAGTTTAGACAGAAATACGCAGTATTTT. Amino acid sequence: CASSLDRNTQYF.

This clone is labeled medium-sized. V is TRBV6-5 and J is TRBJ2-1; no reliable D call. Germline CDR1 is MNHEY and CDR2 is SVGAGI. This CDR3 spans 12 amino acids. V lost 8 bases to trimming and J lost 7 bases, with 12 bases between them. The CDR3 region has the DNA TGTGCCAGCCTCTCACTAATAAATGAGCAGTTCTTC. Encoded protein: CASLSLINEQFF.

The chain employs TRBV30 and TRBJ1-2; 9 positions match TRBD1. The ends lost 0 bases at V and 10 bases at J; junction bases unmatched: 9. The length of the CDR3 is 14 residues. Germline V gives CDR1 GTSNPN, CDR2 SVGIG (reference sequence). The CDR3 DNA follows: TGTGCCTGGAGTGTACGGGCGGGACAGGGTACCTACACCTTC. Its protein is CAWSVRAGQGTYTF.

Only one count was recorded for this clone. The rearrangement uses TRBV7-9 and TRBJ2-1, with 11 bases that match TRBD2. Germline trimming cut 5 bases from V and 8 bases from J; bases unmatched to any gene: 14. The CDR3 consists of 17 residues. Germline V CDR1 and CDR2: SEHNR, FQNEAQ (reference sequence). This CDR3 reads CASSGPSGRSSGDEQFF. The CDR3 DNA reads as TGTGCCAGCAGCGGGCCTAGCGGGAGGTCCTCCGGAGATGAGCAGTTCTTC.

This chain uses TRBV2 with TRBJ1-2; D possibly corresponds to TRBD1 (5 bases). Trimming left V 2 bases short and J 4 bases short, with 8 bases between. CDR3 length: 13 amino acids. Germline V gene data show CDR1 as SNHLY and CDR2 as FYNNEI. The CDR3 DNA is TGTGCCAGCAGTGAAAGGGGTCTCTATGGCTACACCTTC. This codes for CASSERGLYGYTF.

V gene TRBV28 combines with J gene TRBJ2-7; 8 bases align to TRBD1. This CDR3 spans 15 amino acids. The germline V gene encodes CDR1 MDHEN and CDR2 SYDVKM. V gave up 3 bases and J gave up 4 bases; unmatched junction bases: 8. CDR3 sequence (DNA): TGTGCCAGCAGTTTGGCCCGGGGACAGGTGTACGAGCAGTACTTC. The encoded protein is CASSLARGQVYEQYF. Drawing the rest from reference TRBV28 and TRBJ2-7, the complete variable domain is DVKVTQSSRYLVKRTGEKVFLECVQDMDHENMFWYRQDPGLGLRLIYFSYDVKMKEKGDIPEGYSVSREKKERFSLILESASTNQTSMYLCASSLARGQVYEQYFGPGTRLTVT.

The chain couples TRBV5-1 to TRBJ2-1, with D maybe TRBD1 (5 bases). This CDR3 comprises 14 residues. Germline V gives CDR1 SGHRS, CDR2 YFSETQ. V was pared by 4 bases and J by 6 bases, with 14 bases between. Here the CDR3 reads CASSVMTAFNEQFF. Here the CDR3 DNA reads TGCGCCAGCAGCGTGATGACAGCGTTCAATGAGCAGTTCTTC.